The clone carrying this T cell receptor (beta chain) was seen a handful of times. Its matching antigen is unknown. The source of the sample is a study of T cells after yellow fever vaccination. Generation of TCR cDNA used 5'RACE template switching (which added a universal primer site and UMIs). Each CDR3 protein is one row after TCRdb ran MiXCR on the 5' RACE reads. The data show about 320,000 distinct CDR3 sequences, with approximately 12% seen just once and 2.5% to 4% held by the top ten. Findings and limits, study-wide: The study noted that FACS-sorted repertoires could contain abundant clonotypes contaminating from the bulk population.

Trimming removed 3 bases from V and 4 bases from J; junction bases left unmatched: 3. The CDR3 is made up of 13 amino acids. Germline lookup yields CDR1 DFQATT and CDR2 SNEGSKA (reference sequence). The sample in question was CD4+ T cells sorted from PBMCs, obtained 15 days after the yellow fever booster vaccination. This chain links TRBV20-1 with TRBJ1-5, with TRBD1 matching over 7 bases. The sequence was collected from a man aged 18-30 years who received the YFV17D yellow fever vaccine. The CDR3 reads CSARGQLNQPQHF. The CDR3 region has the DNA TGCAGTGCTAGGGGACAGCTTAATCAGCCCCAGCATTTT.